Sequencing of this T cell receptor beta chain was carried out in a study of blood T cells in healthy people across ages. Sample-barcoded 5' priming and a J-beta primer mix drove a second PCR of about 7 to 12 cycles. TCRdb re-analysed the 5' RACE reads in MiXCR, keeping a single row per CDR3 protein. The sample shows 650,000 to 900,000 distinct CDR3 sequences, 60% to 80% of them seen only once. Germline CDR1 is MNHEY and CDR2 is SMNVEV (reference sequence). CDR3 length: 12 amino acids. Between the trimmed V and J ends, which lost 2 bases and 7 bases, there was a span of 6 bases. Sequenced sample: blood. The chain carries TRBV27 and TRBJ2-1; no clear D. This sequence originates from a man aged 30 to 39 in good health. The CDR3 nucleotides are TGTGCCAGCAGTTTAACGATGAATGAGCAGTTCTTC. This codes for CASSLTMNEQFF.